The entry that follows covers one TCR beta chain sequence. This sample is drawn from a study of blood T cell repertoires in COVID-19. Looking at the study overall: Specimens from acute and convalescent COVID-19 originated in the United States, Italy and Spain. PBMCs, B-cell-depleted T cells, or T cells provided the cDNA or gDNA that made up the material.

Clones were read by immunoSEQ multiplex PCR, and TCRdb kept only the in-frame ones, dropping some. The profile shows roughly 250,000 clones, about 87% of them singletons. The V gene's germline CDR1 is SEHNR and CDR2 FQNEAQ (reference sequence). The length of the CDR3 is 15 residues. V was clipped by 5 bases and J by 1 base, with 11 bases between them. The sample comprised peripheral blood. This sequence joins TRBV7-9 and TRBJ2-2; maybe TRBD1 (6 bases). The clonotype originates from a man between 60 and 75 years old who had recovered from COVID-19. The DNA for the CDR3 is TGTGCCAGCAGCAAACAGACAGGGAACACCGGGGAGCTGTTTTTT. It specifies CASSKQTGNTGELFF.